The sequence of this T cell receptor (beta chain) was determined in a study of T cell changes during pregnancy in multiple sclerosis. Repertoires were generated with immunoSEQ multiplex PCR, while TCRdb's copy carries only in-frame clones and drops some. The top ten hold approximately 1.3% of the sample, which has approximately 59,000 clones, about 90% seen once. The germline CDR1 and CDR2 sequences are LGHNA and YSLEER. This CDR3 comprises 16 residues. With V trimmed by 4 bases and J by 1 base, 6 bases remained unmatched. The TCR was taken from a female donor in good health, enrolled as a control in a pregnancy study. This chain connects TRBV4-3 to TRBJ2-7; 11 positions agree with TRBD1. Sample: peripheral blood, taken in the third trimester of pregnancy. CDR3 residues: CASSREWDRGSYEQYF. DNA of the CDR3: TGCGCCAGCAGCCGGGAATGGGACAGGGGGTCCTACGAGCAGTACTTC.